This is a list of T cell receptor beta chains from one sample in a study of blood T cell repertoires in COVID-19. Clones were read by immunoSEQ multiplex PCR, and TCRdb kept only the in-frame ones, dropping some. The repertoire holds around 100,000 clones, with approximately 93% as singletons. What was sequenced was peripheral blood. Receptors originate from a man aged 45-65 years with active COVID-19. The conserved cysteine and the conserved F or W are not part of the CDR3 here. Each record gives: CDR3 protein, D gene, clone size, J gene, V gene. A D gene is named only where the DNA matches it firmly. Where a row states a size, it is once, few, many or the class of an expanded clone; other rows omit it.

CDR3: ASSPLASGGAVEQF; D: TRBD2; size: few; J: TRBJ2-1; V: TRBV4-1
CDR3: ASSYREPRTDTQY; D: .; size: .; J: TRBJ2-3; V: TRBV6-2/TRBV6-3
CDR3: ASSLGAYTANTGELF; D: .; size: .; J: TRBJ2-2; V: TRBV7-2
CDR3: ATSRGAASSGANVLT; D: .; size: .; J: TRBJ2-6; V: TRBV15
CDR3: ASAPTLAAYEQY; D: .; size: .; J: TRBJ2-7; V: TRBV6-5
CDR3: ASKGRVTDTQY; D: .; size: .; J: TRBJ2-3; V: TRBV19
CDR3: ASRPGAGTNSPLH; D: .; size: .; J: TRBJ1-6; V: TRBV6-5
CDR3: ASSTGNLHNEQF; D: .; size: once; J: TRBJ2-1; V: TRBV9
CDR3: ASSRLSGYGYT; D: .; size: few; J: TRBJ1-2; V: TRBV7-9
CDR3: ASSLGERDTQY; D: .; size: once; J: TRBJ2-3; V: TRBV5-4
CDR3: ASSLYSGASTDTQY; D: TRBD2; size: .; J: TRBJ2-3; V: TRBV3-1/TRBV3-2
CDR3: ASSQGGPATQY; D: .; size: .; J: TRBJ2-3; V: TRBV3-1/TRBV3-2
CDR3: ASSTLAGGPGTDTQY; D: TRBD2; size: .; J: TRBJ2-3; V: TRBV2
CDR3: AWSVGEGQPQH; D: .; size: once; J: TRBJ1-5; V: TRBV30
CDR3: AISVKQGSTDNYGYT; D: .; size: .; J: TRBJ1-2; V: TRBV10-3
CDR3: ASTSGDSTRYT; D: TRBD1; size: .; J: TRBJ1-2; V: TRBV28
CDR3: ASSSIRQGAGF; D: TRBD1; size: .; J: TRBJ2-1; V: TRBV11-2
CDR3: ASSFQGGSETQY; D: .; size: .; J: TRBJ2-5; V: TRBV6-5
CDR3: ASSDGQGYNSPLH; D: TRBD1; size: .; J: TRBJ1-6; V: TRBV25-1
CDR3: ASSQAGQMGGVQY; D: .; size: .; J: TRBJ2-4; V: TRBV3-1/TRBV3-2
CDR3: ASSQLTSYNEQF; D: .; size: .; J: TRBJ2-1; V: TRBV4-1
CDR3: ASSGLAYNEQF; D: TRBD2; size: .; J: TRBJ2-1; V: TRBV6-5
CDR3: ASSPLHGAVSDNEQF; D: .; size: .; J: TRBJ2-1; V: TRBV7-9
CDR3: ASSQDISSLALTDTQY; D: TRBD2; size: .; J: TRBJ2-3; V: TRBV3-1/TRBV3-2
CDR3: ASSADLTGVGGYT; D: TRBD1; size: .; J: TRBJ1-2; V: TRBV9
CDR3: SAGQGVYEQY; D: TRBD1; size: .; J: TRBJ2-7; V: TRBV29-1
CDR3: ASSRRQEITNTGELF; D: .; size: .; J: TRBJ2-2; V: TRBV5-1
CDR3: ASSMGPGQNNQPQH; D: TRBD1; size: once; J: TRBJ1-5; V: TRBV19
CDR3: ASSPPRGSGKNDEQF; D: TRBD2; size: .; J: TRBJ2-1; V: TRBV28
CDR3: ASSLTLAGGQTDTQY; D: TRBD2; size: .; J: TRBJ2-3; V: TRBV5-1
CDR3: ASSIGQYSNQPQH; D: .; size: .; J: TRBJ1-5; V: TRBV19
CDR3: ASSQQGDSEAF; D: .; size: .; J: TRBJ1-1; V: TRBV4-1
CDR3: ASSDPGGVNEQF; D: TRBD2; size: .; J: TRBJ2-1; V: TRBV18
CDR3: ASSPRSAEGRDQPQH; D: .; size: .; J: TRBJ1-5; V: TRBV18
CDR3: ASSPMGLPRRAF; D: .; size: once; J: TRBJ1-1; V: TRBV14
CDR3: SDVGQGKSDYGYT; D: TRBD1; size: .; J: TRBJ1-2; V: TRBV29-1
CDR3: ASSSGGGRETQY; D: .; size: .; J: TRBJ2-5; V: TRBV5-4
CDR3: ASSIQGNTEAF; D: .; size: .; J: TRBJ1-1; V: TRBV19
CDR3: ASLSHRSEQF; D: .; size: .; J: TRBJ2-1; V: TRBV25-1
CDR3: ASSRRTGAGNTIY; D: TRBD1; size: .; J: TRBJ1-3; V: TRBV5-6
CDR3: ASRFTGTGNEQF; D: TRBD1; size: .; J: TRBJ2-1; V: TRBV11-3
CDR3: ATLGTGGDETQY; D: TRBD1; size: .; J: TRBJ2-5; V: TRBV2
CDR3: ASRDSISGNTIY; D: .; size: .; J: TRBJ1-3; V: TRBV6-5
CDR3: ASSFTRAGATDTQY; D: .; size: .; J: TRBJ2-3; V: TRBV7-2
CDR3: ASSPGQGAVNSPLH; D: TRBD1; size: .; J: TRBJ1-6; V: TRBV7-2
CDR3: ASSSHRYEQY; D: .; size: .; J: TRBJ2-7; V: TRBV7-8
CDR3: ASSLGPPQNEQF; D: .; size: once; J: TRBJ2-1; V: TRBV28
CDR3: ASSPRPGATEAF; D: .; size: .; J: TRBJ1-1; V: TRBV6-5
CDR3: ASSTDRGTDEAF; D: TRBD1; size: .; J: TRBJ1-1; V: TRBV6-5